The present entry profiles one T cell receptor (beta chain) with its context. Per sample, no less than 6 micrograms of total RNA were extracted. These data originate in a study of blood T cells in healthy people across ages. V was clipped by 2 bases and J by 0 bases, with 9 bases between them. Germline V CDR1 and CDR2: ENHRY, SYGVKD. The CDR3 has 15 residues. A sample-barcoded 5' primer and a J-beta primer mix were used in a second PCR of about 7 to 12 cycles. TCRdb ran MiXCR on the 5' RACE reads and lists one entry per CDR3 protein. In the table there are more than 600,000 distinct CDR3 sequences, approximately 25% of which are singletons. The same sample was also used in a study of T cells of mothers and their children.

The chain uses TRBV10-3 and TRBJ2-3; D not certain. Material for sequencing was blood. The clonotype was recovered from a boy aged 10-17 years in good health. The CDR3, as DNA: TGTGCCATCAGTGAGGGGCGCAGGAGCACAGATACGCAGTATTTT. It specifies CAISEGRRSTDTQYF.